This T cell receptor (beta chain) was observed in a study of T cell repertoires in cytomegalovirus infection. For the study at large: Signatures in public TCR beta sequences pointed to both CMV infection and matching HLA type. Study findings and constraints: Within the response measured ex vivo, HLA-C-restricted CMV-specific TCR beta clonotypes were dominant.

A single record per CDR3 protein comes from TCRdb applying MiXCR to the reads. The data hold hundreds of thousands of distinct CDR3 sequences, with about 30% observed a single time. From germline, CDR1 is MNHEY and CDR2 SVGEGT. V lost 5 bases and J lost 6; bases outside the gene matches: 13. The CDR3 consists of 16 residues. Concerning this clonotype: The antigen is not known.

The receptor was isolated from a human donor in good health (CMV status not recorded). Some clones in this sample may be carry-over from other donors' samples. This specimen was cultured PBMCs, taken from culture after CMV antigen stimulation. The rearrangement links TRBV6-2 or TRBV6-3 to TRBJ2-1; 7 nucleotides align to TRBD2. The CDR3 region is CASSPLIRGSFNEQFF. The CDR3 nucleotides are TGTGCCAGCAGTCCCCTTATTCGCGGGAGTTTCAATGAGCAGTTCTTC.